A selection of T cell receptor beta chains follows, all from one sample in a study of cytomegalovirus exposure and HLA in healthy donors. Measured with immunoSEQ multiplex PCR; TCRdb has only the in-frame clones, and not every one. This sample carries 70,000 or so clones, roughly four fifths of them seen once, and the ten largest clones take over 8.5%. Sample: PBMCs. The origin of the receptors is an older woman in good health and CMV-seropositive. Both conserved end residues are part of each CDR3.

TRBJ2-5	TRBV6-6	CASSYGLPLGETQYF
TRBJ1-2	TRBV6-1	CASSGTAPNYGYTF
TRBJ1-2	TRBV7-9	CASLWGHGYTF
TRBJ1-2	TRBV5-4	CASSRQNYGYTF
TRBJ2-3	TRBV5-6	CASSLKGLSTDTQYF
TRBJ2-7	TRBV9	CASSAGGLAGREQYF
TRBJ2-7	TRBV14	CASSPGGLPSGEQYF
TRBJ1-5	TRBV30	CAWSYTDSQPQHF
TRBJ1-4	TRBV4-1	CASSLRGQMNEKLFF
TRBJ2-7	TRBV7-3	CASSPRPGTIYEQYF
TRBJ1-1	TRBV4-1	CASSQDRTGPEAFF
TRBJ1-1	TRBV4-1	CASSQGRWPGSEAFF
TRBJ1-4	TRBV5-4	CASSRDSEKLFF
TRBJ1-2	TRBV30	CACLTGPPYGYTF
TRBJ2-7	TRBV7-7	CASSPSGHDREQYF
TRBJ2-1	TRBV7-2	CASSLGLAGGNEQFF
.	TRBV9	CASSAGTGLYEQYF
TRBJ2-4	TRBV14	CASSQTGTSVAKNIQYF
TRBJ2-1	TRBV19	CASSPTSGGAGYNEQFF
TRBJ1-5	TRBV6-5	CASSAGAGNQPQHF
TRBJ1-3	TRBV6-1	CASNTQTGGGNTIYF
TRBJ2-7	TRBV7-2	CASSNRAESSYEQYF
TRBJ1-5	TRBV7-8	CASRGLNQPQHF
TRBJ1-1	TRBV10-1	CASSESGREWDHTEAFF
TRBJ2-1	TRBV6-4	CASSSGTGQNEQFF
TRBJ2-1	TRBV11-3	CASSLGLAGEQFF
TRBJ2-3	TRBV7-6	CASSGDSTDTQYF
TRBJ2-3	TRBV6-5	CASSYRATSGTDTQYF
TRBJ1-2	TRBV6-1	CASSEDRVQGETYGYTF
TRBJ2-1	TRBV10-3	CAISGTQGEVYNEQFF
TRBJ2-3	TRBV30	CAWSVLGDLDTQYF
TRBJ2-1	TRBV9	CASSAETSAYWNEQFF
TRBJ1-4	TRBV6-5	CASSYSRGEKLFF
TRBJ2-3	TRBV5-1	CASSAPLAGTDTQYF
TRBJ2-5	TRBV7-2	CASSLAALSPQETQYF
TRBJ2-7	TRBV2	CASLSGISSYEQYF
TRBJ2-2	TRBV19	CASSASGRDTGELFF
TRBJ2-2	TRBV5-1	CASSFSGVNTGELFF
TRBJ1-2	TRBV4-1	CASSQDYSAGKSYGYTF
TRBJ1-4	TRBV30	CAWKVDSMKEKLFF
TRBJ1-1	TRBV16	CASSSLQGFEAEAFF
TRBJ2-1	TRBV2	CASSELAGLAGAYNEQFF
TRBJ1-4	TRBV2	CASSDSGEKLFF
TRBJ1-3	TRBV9	CASSPGQGNTIYF
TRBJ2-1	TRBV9	CASRDGLAGPNEQFF
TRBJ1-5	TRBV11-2	CASSLDPGEAQHF
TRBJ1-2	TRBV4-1	CASSQEVGTVIYGYTF
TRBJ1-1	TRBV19	CASSMRAGTEAFF
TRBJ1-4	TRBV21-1	CASSGRDRVFLFF
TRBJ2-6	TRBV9	CASSVGGRRYSGANVLTF
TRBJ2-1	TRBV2	CATGTGGNEQFF
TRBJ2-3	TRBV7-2	CASSSGGGRTDTQYF
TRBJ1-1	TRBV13	CASSSGGTPRNTEAFF
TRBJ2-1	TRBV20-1	CSARVTVEQFF
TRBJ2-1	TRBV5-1	CASSLGDWIYNEQFF
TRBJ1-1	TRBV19	CATYGRKGQGTEAFF
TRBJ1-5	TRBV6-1	CASKIDNNQPQHF